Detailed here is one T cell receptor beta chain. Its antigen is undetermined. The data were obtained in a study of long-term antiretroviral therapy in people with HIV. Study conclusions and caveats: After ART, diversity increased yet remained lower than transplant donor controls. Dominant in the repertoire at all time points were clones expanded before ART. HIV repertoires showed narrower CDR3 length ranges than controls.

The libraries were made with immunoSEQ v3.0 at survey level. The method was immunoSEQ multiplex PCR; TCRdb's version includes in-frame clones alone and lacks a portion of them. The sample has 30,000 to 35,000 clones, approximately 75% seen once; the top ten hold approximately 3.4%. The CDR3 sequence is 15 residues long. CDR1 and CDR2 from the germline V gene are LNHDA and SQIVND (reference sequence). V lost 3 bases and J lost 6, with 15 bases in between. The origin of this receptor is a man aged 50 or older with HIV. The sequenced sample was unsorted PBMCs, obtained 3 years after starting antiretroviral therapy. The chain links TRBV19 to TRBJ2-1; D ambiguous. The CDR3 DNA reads TGTGCCAGTAGTATGTCGGCCAGGTACGGCAATGAGCAGTTCTTC. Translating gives CASSMSARYGNEQFF.